Listed here are 20 T cell receptor beta chains from one sample, sequenced in a study of human T cells and chemical hapten exposure. TCRdb ran MiXCR on the RACE reads and lists one entry per CDR3 protein. The sample has roughly 160,000 distinct CDR3 sequences; 14% are singletons. The time point was: patch test 1, 2 weeks after DPC sensitization. Treatment denoted: therapeutic diphenylcyclopropenone sensitization with weekly scalp DPC. This sample comprised whole blood, obtained in connection with sensitization to the hapten diphenylcyclopropenone (DPC). The receptor set was obtained from a woman between 25 and 40 years old with alopecia areata. Some clones in this sample may be carry-over from other donors' samples.

This clonotype was counted at least ten times. This chain connects TRBV20-1 to TRBJ2-3; no definite D call. The CDR3 extends over 14 amino acids. The V gene lost 3 bases and the J gene lost 1 base, with 11 bases spanning the gap. Germline CDR1 is DFQATT and CDR2 is SNEGSKA (reference sequence). This CDR3 reads CSASTRPGTDTQYF. CDR3 coding DNA: TGCAGTGCTAGTACTCGGCCCGGCACAGATACGCAGTATTTT.

This sequence joins TRBV7-2 and TRBJ1-5, with D tentatively TRBD1 (5 bases). Trimming cost V 7 bases and J 3 bases, with 13 bases left between them. Germline CDR1 reads SGHTA; CDR2 reads FQGNSA. The CDR3 runs to 14 residues. This CDR3 is CASTIMGHNQPQHF. The CDR3 DNA reads as TGTGCCAGCACCATAATGGGGCACAATCAGCCCCAGCATTTT. Full variable domain (remainder filled in from reference TRBV7-2 and TRBJ1-5): GAGVSQSPSNKVTEKGKDVELRCDPISGHTALYWYRQSLGQGLEFLIYFQGNSAPDKSGLPSDRFSAERTGGSVSTLTIQRTQQEDSAVYLCASTIMGHNQPQHFGDGTRLSIL.

V is TRBV6-4 and J is TRBJ2-1; no clear D. Trimming shortened V by 3 bases and J by 7 bases, and 16 bases separated the two germline ends. Germline-derived CDR1 and CDR2 are MRHNA and SNTAGT. This CDR3 is 15 amino acids long. In DNA, the CDR3 is TGTGCCAGCAGTGAAGTGAGGAGTGGCTGGAATGAGCAGTTCTTC. Translated: CASSEVRSGWNEQFF.

This clonotype has a single count. This chain uses TRBV28 with TRBJ2-7; no definite D call. The length of the CDR3 is 13 residues. V shed 6 bases and J shed 3 bases, with 12 bases lying between them. Per the germline V gene, CDR1 is MDHEN and CDR2 is SYDVKM. CDR3 amino acids: CASRIPNSYEQYF. The CDR3 DNA reads TGTGCCAGCAGAATTCCTAACAGCTACGAGCAGTACTTC.

V usage is TRBV20-1 and J usage is TRBJ2-1; 8 bases fit TRBD1. Losses at the gene ends were 0 bases for V and 1 base for J; bases not matched to a gene: 5. Germline lookup yields CDR1 DFQATT and CDR2 SNEGSKA (reference sequence). The CDR3 spans 16 residues. The CDR3, as DNA: TGCAGTGCTAGAGATAGCCAGGGGGCATCCTACAATGAGCAGTTCTTC. Translated: CSARDSQGASYNEQFF.

V is TRBV7-2 and J is TRBJ2-2; D is ambiguous. The CDR3 totals 15 residues. V was pared by 2 bases and J by 7 bases, with 14 bases between. CDR1 and CDR2 (germline): SGHTA, FQGNSA. In nucleotides, the CDR3 is TGTGCCAGCAGCTTAACGAGCCCCTGGGACGGGGAGCTGTTTTTT. This encodes CASSLTSPWDGELFF.

To note about this clonotype: A junction end diverges from the germline sequence, so it may reflect a read error. The V and J genes are TRBV4-2 and TRBJ2-7, with D unclear. CDR1 is LGHNA and CDR2 is YNFKEQ in the germline V gene. This CDR3 has 13 residues. The CDR3 region has the DNA TGTGCCAGCAACCAAGGGAACTCCTACGAGCAGTACTTC. Its protein product is CASNQGNSYEQYF.

The chain combines TRBV5-1 with TRBJ1-1, with TRBD1 matching 8 bases. J gave up 1 base and V 4 bases, and 3 bases lay outside the gene matches. The CDR3 extends over 14 amino acids. The V gene's germline CDR1 is SGHRS and CDR2 YFSETQ. This CDR3 is CASSADRANTEAFF. In DNA form, the CDR3 reads TGCGCCAGCAGCGCGGACAGGGCGAACACTGAAGCTTTCTTT.

This clonotype showed up just a few times. This chain links TRBV7-9 with TRBJ2-3; a possible D gene is TRBD1 (7 bases). Germline V gene sequence: CDR1 SEHNR, CDR2 FQNEAQ (reference sequence). V lost 4 bases and J lost 0, with 14 bases in between. This CDR3 region has 16 residues. The CDR3 region has the DNA TGTGCCAGCAGCTCGGCAGGGGGGAGGAGCACAGATACGCAGTATTTT. It is translated as CASSSAGGRSTDTQYF.

This clonotype was seen ten or more times. The chain links TRBV7-9 to TRBJ1-5, with 7 bases aligning to TRBD1. The V and J ends lost 0 bases and 4 bases, in that order; junction bases with no gene match: 9. Germline V gene sequence: CDR1 SEHNR, CDR2 FQNEAQ (reference sequence). This CDR3 region has 17 residues. The CDR3 region is CASSLARQDRANQPQHF. The CDR3 nucleotides read TGTGCCAGCAGCTTAGCTCGACAAGACAGGGCGAATCAGCCCCAGCATTTT.

The table lists this clonotype with many counts. The CDR3 DNA sequence: TGTGCCACCAGCAGAACCGGACGGCCCCAAGAGACCCAGTACTTC. This gives the protein CATSRTGRPQETQYF. V is TRBV15 and J is TRBJ2-5; D gene ambiguous. The CDR3 runs 15 residues. Trimming cost V 2 bases and J 1 base, with 11 bases left between them. Germline values: CDR1 LNHNV, CDR2 YYDKDF (reference sequence).

This clonotype appeared many times. The chain carries TRBV18 and TRBJ1-5, with D uncertain. Trimming pared 3 bases from V and 6 bases from J, leaving 9 bases between. This CDR3 region has 13 residues. CDR1 and CDR2 from the germline V gene are KGHSH and LQKENI. CDR3 amino acids: CASSPGTGQPQHF. The CDR3 nucleotides read TGTGCCAGCTCACCGGGTACGGGTCAGCCCCAGCATTTT.

The chain is built from TRBV11-1 and TRBJ2-1, with TRBD2 identical over 8 bases. Germline loops: CDR1 SGHAT, CDR2 FQDESV (reference sequence). The CDR3 runs to 14 residues. V was clipped by 4 bases and J by 7 bases; unmatched bases: 6. DNA of the CDR3: TGTGCCAGCAGCTCGGGACTAGATAGGAATGAGCAGTTCTTC. This gives the protein CASSSGLDRNEQFF.

This clonotype was seen only a few times. The chain has TRBV5-6 and TRBJ1-1; 7 bases fit TRBD1. With 0 bases clipped from V and 0 bases from J, the junction kept 11 bases outside the gene matches. The CDR3 is 18 amino acids. Germline V gene sequence: CDR1 SGHDT, CDR2 YYEEEE. CDR3 bases: TGTGCCAGCAGCTTGGGAAAGGACAGGCTGTTCATGAACACTGAAGCTTTCTTT. Its translation is CASSLGKDRLFMNTEAFF.

This clonotype was detected only a few times. The CDR3 protein is CSATDKGVAQPQHF. The CDR3 DNA reads as TGCAGTGCTACGGATAAGGGGGTCGCTCAGCCCCAGCATTTT. J is TRBJ1-5 and V is TRBV20-1; D may be TRBD1 (6 bases). Trimming took 4 bases from V and 6 from J, leaving 16 bases between them. This CDR3 is 14 amino acids long. CDR1 and CDR2 (germline): DFQATT, SNEGSKA (reference sequence).

This clonotype was seen ten or more times. The chain carries TRBV12-5 and TRBJ1-1; a weak D match, TRBD1 (6 bases). The CDR3 contains 16 residues. V lost 3 bases and J lost 4, with 18 bases in between. Germline CDR1 reads LGHNT; CDR2 reads FRNRAP. The CDR3 DNA follows: TGTGCTAGTGGTTTCGGCTCGCGGGGGCCGGCCACTGAAGCTTTCTTT. Amino acid sequence: CASGFGSRGPATEAFF.

This CDR3 reads CSAMGGSSGNTIYF. CDR3 sequence (DNA): TGCAGTGCTATGGGGGGTTCCTCTGGAAACACCATATATTTT. The chain uses TRBV20-1 and TRBJ1-3, with a weak D call TRBD1 (5 bases). Germline V lookup: CDR1 DFQATT, CDR2 SNEGSKA (reference sequence). Trimming took 4 bases from V and 0 from J, leaving 10 bases between them. CDR3 size: 14 residues.

For this clonotype: With a much larger clone just one base away, this may be a read error. The rearrangement uses TRBV4-2 and TRBJ2-2; 11 bases match TRBD2. This CDR3 has 16 residues. V dropped 4 bases and J dropped 1; count of bases not matched to a gene: 2. Germline loops: CDR1 LGHNA, CDR2 YNFKEQ. The CDR3 DNA reads TGTGCCAGCAGCCCGGGACTAGCGGAGAACACCGGGGAGCTGTTTTTT. Translation: CASSPGLAENTGELFF.

This clonotype was observed a few times. This chain joins TRBV6-6 and TRBJ2-3; 10 bases fit TRBD2. Germline V gene lookup returns CDR1 MNHNY and CDR2 SVGAGI (reference sequence). With V trimmed by 6 bases and J by 0 bases, 18 bases remained unmatched. The CDR3 contains 20 residues. The CDR3 region is CASSPPGLAGAISSTDTQYF. For the CDR3, the DNA is TGTGCCAGCAGCCCACCGGGGCTAGCGGGGGCCATATCTAGCACAGATACGCAGTATTTT.

Ten or more counts support this clonotype. V gene TRBV7-3 combines with J gene TRBJ1-6; TRBD1 might be the D (5 bases). The ends were cut back, 1 base at V and 3 bases at J, with 10 bases in the middle. The CDR3 has 16 residues. The germline V gene encodes CDR1 SGHTA and CDR2 FQGTGA. CDR3 amino acids: CASSLMGQGYNSPLHF. CDR3 in DNA: TGTGCCAGCAGCTTAATGGGGCAGGGCTATAATTCACCCCTCCACTTT.